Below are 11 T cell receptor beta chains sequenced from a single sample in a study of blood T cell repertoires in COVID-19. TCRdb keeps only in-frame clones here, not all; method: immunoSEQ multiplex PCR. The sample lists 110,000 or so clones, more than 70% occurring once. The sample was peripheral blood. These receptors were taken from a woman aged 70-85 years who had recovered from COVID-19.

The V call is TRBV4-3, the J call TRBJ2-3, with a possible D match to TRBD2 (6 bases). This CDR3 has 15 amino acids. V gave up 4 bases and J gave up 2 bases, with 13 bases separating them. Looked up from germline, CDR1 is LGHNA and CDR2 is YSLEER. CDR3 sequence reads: CASSRARDSTDTQYF. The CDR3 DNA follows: TGCGCCAGCAGCCGCGCGAGGGACTCCACAGATACGCAGTATTTT.

This CDR3 reads CASSTTYSGNTIYF. DNA of the CDR3: TGTGCCAGCAGTACCACTTACTCTGGAAACACCATATATTTT. This chain connects TRBV28 to TRBJ1-3; D is uncertain. Germline values: CDR1 MDHEN, CDR2 SYDVKM. The CDR3 runs 14 residues. V shed 5 bases and J shed 0 bases, with 8 bases lying between them. The full variable domain, in which reference TRBV28 and TRBJ1-3 provide the parts outside the CDR3, is DVKVTQSSRYLVKRTGEKVFLECVQDMDHENMFWYRQDPGLGLRLIYFSYDVKMKEKGDIPEGYSVSREKKERFSLILESASTNQTSMYLCASSTTYSGNTIYFGEGSWLTVV.

The CDR3 DNA is TGTGCCAGCAGTTTACCGGGACTAGCGGGAGTCATTCAGTACTTC. Translating gives CASSLPGLAGVIQYF. J is TRBJ2-4 and V is TRBV28; 14 bases align to TRBD2. The CDR3 covers 15 residues. Germline V gene sequence: CDR1 MDHEN, CDR2 SYDVKM. The V gene end was trimmed by 2 bases and the J gene end by 9 bases; junction bases not matched to a gene: 3.

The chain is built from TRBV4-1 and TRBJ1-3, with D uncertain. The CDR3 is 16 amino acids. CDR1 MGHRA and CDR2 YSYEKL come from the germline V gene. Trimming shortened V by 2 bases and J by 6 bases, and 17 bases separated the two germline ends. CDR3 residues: CASSQLVAGFENTIYF. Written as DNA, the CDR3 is TGCGCCAGCAGCCAATTAGTCGCGGGGTTTGAAAACACCATATATTTT.

The CDR3 is CARSLSARAPLNYGYTF. CDR3 in DNA: TGTGCCAGAAGCTTGTCCGCGCGAGCACCCCTTAACTATGGCTACACCTTC. The V gene is TRBV5-3, the J gene TRBJ1-2, with D hard to call. TRBV5-3 is annotated as an ORF whose role is uncertain. CDR3 size: 17 residues. Trimming stripped 1 base from V and 1 base from J, with 17 bases between.

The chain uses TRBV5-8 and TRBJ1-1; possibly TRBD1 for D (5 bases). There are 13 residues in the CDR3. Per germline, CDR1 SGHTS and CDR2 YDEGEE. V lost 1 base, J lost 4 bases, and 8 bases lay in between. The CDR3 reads CASSLLRGTEAFF. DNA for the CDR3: TGTGCCAGCAGCTTGTTAAGGGGCACTGAAGCTTTCTTT. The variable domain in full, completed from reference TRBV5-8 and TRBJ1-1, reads EAGVTQSPTHLIKTRGQQATLRCSPISGHTSVYWYQQALGLGLQFLLWYDEGEERNRGNFPPRFSGRQFPNYSSELNVNALELEDSALYLCASSLLRGTEAFFGQGTRLTVV.

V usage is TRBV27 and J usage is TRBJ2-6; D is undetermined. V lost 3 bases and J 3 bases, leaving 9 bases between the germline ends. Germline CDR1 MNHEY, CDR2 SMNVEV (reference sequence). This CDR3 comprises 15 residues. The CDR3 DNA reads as TGTGCCAGCAGTTTTATCTCCAGTGGGGCCAACGTCCTGACTTTC. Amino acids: CASSFISSGANVLTF.

CDR3 in DNA: TGTGCCAGCTCCACAGGGTTACCTACCTACGAGCAGTACTTC. Residues: CASSTGLPTYEQYF. This chain links TRBV18 with TRBJ2-7; the D gene is possibly TRBD1 (6 bases). Trimming took off 6 bases at V and 2 bases at J, with 14 bases between the two ends. The germline CDR1 and CDR2 sequences are KGHSH and LQKENI. The CDR3 sequence is 14 residues long.

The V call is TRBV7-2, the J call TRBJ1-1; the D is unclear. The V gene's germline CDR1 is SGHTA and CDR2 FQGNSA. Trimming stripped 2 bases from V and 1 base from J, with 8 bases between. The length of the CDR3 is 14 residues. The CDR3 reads CASSLPLRNTEAFF. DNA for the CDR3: TGTGCCAGCAGCTTACCCCTCCGGAACACTGAAGCTTTCTTT. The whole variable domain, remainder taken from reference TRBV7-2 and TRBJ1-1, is GAGVSQSPSNKVTEKGKDVELRCDPISGHTALYWYRQSLGQGLEFLIYFQGNSAPDKSGLPSDRFSAERTGGSVSTLTIQRTQQEDSAVYLCASSLPLRNTEAFFGQGTRLTVV.

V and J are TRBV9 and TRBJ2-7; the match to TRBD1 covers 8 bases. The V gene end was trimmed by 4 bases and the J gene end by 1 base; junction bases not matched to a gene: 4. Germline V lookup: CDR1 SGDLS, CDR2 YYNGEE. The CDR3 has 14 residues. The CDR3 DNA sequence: TGTGCCAGCAGCATCCGGGACAGGTCCTACGAGCAGTACTTC. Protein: CASSIRDRSYEQYF.

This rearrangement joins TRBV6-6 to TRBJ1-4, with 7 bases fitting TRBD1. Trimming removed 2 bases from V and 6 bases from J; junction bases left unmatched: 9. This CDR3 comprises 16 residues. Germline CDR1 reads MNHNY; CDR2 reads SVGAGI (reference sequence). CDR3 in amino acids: CASSYTNRGADEKLFF. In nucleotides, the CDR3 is TGTGCCAGCAGTTACACAAACAGGGGAGCTGATGAAAAACTGTTTTTT.